What follows are 14 T cell receptor beta chains derived from one specimen sequenced in a study of T-cell memory formation after mild COVID-19. One entry per CDR3 protein, called by TCRdb with MiXCR from the 5' RACE reads. The table shows 470,000 or so distinct CDR3 sequences, with about 18% occurring only once. The specimen was PBMCs or a T cell subset sorted from them (not recorded which). These receptors all stem from an adult woman who had mild COVID-19 (a few samples of this study predate the infection). Cell type and time point are not known.

The rearrangement joins TRBV4-1 to TRBJ1-1, with D hard to call. The CDR3 is made up of 15 amino acids. The germline V gene has CDR1 MGHRA and CDR2 YSYEKL. The V and J ends lost 3 bases and 0 bases respectively, with 11 bases between them. CDR3 amino acids: CASSQFKRMNTEAFF. As DNA, the CDR3 is TGCGCCAGCAGCCAGTTCAAACGAATGAACACTGAAGCTTTCTTT.

This clonotype appeared a few times. J is TRBJ2-7 and V is TRBV5-1; 11 nucleotides align to TRBD2. CDR1 SGHRS and CDR2 YFSETQ come from the germline V gene. CDR3 length: 15 amino acids. Losses at the gene ends were 6 bases for V and 6 bases for J; bases not matched to a gene: 11. The CDR3 nucleotides are TGCGCCAGCATCCCGTCGGGGACTAGCGGTGGCGAGCAGTACTTC. Residues: CASIPSGTSGGEQYF.

There are a few counts of this clonotype. The chain couples TRBV20-1 to TRBJ2-1; the match to TRBD2 covers 12 bases. There are 20 residues in the CDR3. V was pared by 0 bases and J by 3 bases, with 15 bases of the junction left unmatched. Germline values: CDR1 DFQATT, CDR2 SNEGSKA (reference sequence). CDR3 DNA: TGCAGTGCTAGAGATCTAACTAGCGGGAGGAAAATAAAGAGCTACAATGAGCAGTTCTTC. It codes for CSARDLTSGRKIKSYNEQFF.

This chain uses TRBV7-9 with TRBJ2-1, with a tentative D call TRBD2 (6 bases). In germline, CDR1 is SEHNR, CDR2 FQNEAQ (reference sequence). Trimming pared 4 bases from V and 9 bases from J, leaving 13 bases between. The CDR3 consists of 13 residues. In DNA form, the CDR3 reads TGTGCCAGCAGCTCGAGAGGGACTGGTGAGCAGTTCTTC. This translates into CASSSRGTGEQFF.

The chain uses TRBV10-3 and TRBJ2-1; 11 bases are a match to TRBD1. CDR3 size: 13 residues. V was pared by 11 bases and J by 6 bases, with 6 bases of the junction left unmatched. Germline V CDR1 and CDR2: ENHRY, SYGVKD. CDR3 DNA: TGTGCCGGGGCCGGGACAGGGGGCAATGAGCAGTTCTTC. Residues: CAGAGTGGNEQFF.

This clonotype was observed a few times. The genes are TRBV24-1 and TRBJ2-2; D is ambiguous. Germline V gene data show CDR1 as KGHDR and CDR2 as SFDVKD. V was clipped by 9 bases and J by 6 bases, with 7 bases between them. This CDR3 contains 11 residues. In nucleotides, the CDR3 is TGTGCCACCGGTCGGTCCGGGGAGCTGTTTTTT. This sequence encodes CATGRSGELFF.

This sequence joins TRBV9 and TRBJ2-1; D is uncertain. The germline V gene has CDR1 SGDLS and CDR2 YYNGEE. V was trimmed by 2 bases and J by 4 bases, leaving 13 bases between them. The CDR3 is 15 amino acids. The CDR3 sequence is CASSVRLVAYNEQFF. CDR3 in DNA: TGTGCCAGCAGCGTCCGTCTAGTAGCTTACAATGAGCAGTTCTTC.

The rearrangement joins TRBV7-6 to TRBJ2-1; D perhaps matches TRBD1 (7 bases). Germline V gives CDR1 SGHVS, CDR2 FNYEAQ. V lost 6 bases and J lost 7, with 19 bases in between. The CDR3 extends over 15 amino acids. CDR3 residues: CASRKQGTGGNEQFF. CDR3 DNA sequence: TGTGCCAGCAGAAAACAGGGGACTGGAGGTAATGAGCAGTTCTTC.

This clonotype was counted once. The V call is TRBV20-1, the J call TRBJ1-2, with a possible D match to TRBD1 (5 bases). V lost 8 bases to trimming and J lost 3 bases, with 13 bases between them. The CDR3 is made up of 12 amino acids. CDR1 and CDR2 from the germline V gene are DFQATT and SNEGSKA (reference sequence). The CDR3 sequence is CSRFRVHYGYTF. CDR3 coding DNA: TGCAGTCGGTTCAGGGTACACTATGGCTACACCTTC.

This clonotype was seen only a few times. The V and J genes are TRBV29-1 and TRBJ2-7; D remains ambiguous. Germline CDR1 is SQVTM and CDR2 is ANQGSEA. V was shortened by 5 bases and J by 4 bases, with 15 bases between the two germline ends. This CDR3 contains 13 residues. The CDR3 spells CSVQAPLTYEQYF. DNA for the CDR3: TGCAGCGTTCAGGCTCCCCTGACGTACGAGCAGTACTTC.

This chain uses TRBV12-3 or TRBV12-4 with TRBJ1-2; TRBD1 matches 7 bases. This CDR3 has 13 residues. Trimming at V came to 8 bases and at J to 6 bases, leaving 9 bases not matched to a gene. The DNA for the CDR3 is TGTGCCAGCTCCTTACAGGGGTTGCATGGCTACACCTTC. Its translation is CASSLQGLHGYTF.

This clonotype came up a few times. Here the CDR3 DNA reads TGCAGTGCTAGAGATGGGTCTCAGGGGACTAACACTGAAGCTTTCTTT. It is translated as CSARDGSQGTNTEAFF. The V and J genes are TRBV20-1 and TRBJ1-1; the D gene is possibly TRBD1 (6 bases). The germline V gene encodes CDR1 DFQATT and CDR2 SNEGSKA (reference sequence). The CDR3 covers 16 residues. The V and J ends lost 0 bases and 2 bases respectively, with 16 bases between them.

The chain has TRBV27 and TRBJ1-5, with no clear D. Germline CDR1 reads MNHEY; CDR2 reads SMNVEV (reference sequence). This CDR3 is 16 amino acids long. V gave up 6 bases and J gave up 5 bases, with 20 bases separating them. The DNA of the CDR3 is TGTGCCAGCAGCCCCCGAAACCACCCGGTGGATCAGCCCCAGCATTTT. Encoded protein: CASSPRNHPVDQPQHF.

The chain carries TRBV7-2 and TRBJ1-2; 8 bases are a match to TRBD1. CDR3 size: 15 residues. Trimming cost V 7 bases and J 5 bases; bases outside gene matches: 12. Germline V gene data show CDR1 as SGHTA and CDR2 as FQGNSA. The CDR3 here is CASNPGQGVPYGYTF. CDR3 coding DNA: TGTGCCAGCAATCCCGGACAGGGAGTTCCGTATGGCTACACCTTC.